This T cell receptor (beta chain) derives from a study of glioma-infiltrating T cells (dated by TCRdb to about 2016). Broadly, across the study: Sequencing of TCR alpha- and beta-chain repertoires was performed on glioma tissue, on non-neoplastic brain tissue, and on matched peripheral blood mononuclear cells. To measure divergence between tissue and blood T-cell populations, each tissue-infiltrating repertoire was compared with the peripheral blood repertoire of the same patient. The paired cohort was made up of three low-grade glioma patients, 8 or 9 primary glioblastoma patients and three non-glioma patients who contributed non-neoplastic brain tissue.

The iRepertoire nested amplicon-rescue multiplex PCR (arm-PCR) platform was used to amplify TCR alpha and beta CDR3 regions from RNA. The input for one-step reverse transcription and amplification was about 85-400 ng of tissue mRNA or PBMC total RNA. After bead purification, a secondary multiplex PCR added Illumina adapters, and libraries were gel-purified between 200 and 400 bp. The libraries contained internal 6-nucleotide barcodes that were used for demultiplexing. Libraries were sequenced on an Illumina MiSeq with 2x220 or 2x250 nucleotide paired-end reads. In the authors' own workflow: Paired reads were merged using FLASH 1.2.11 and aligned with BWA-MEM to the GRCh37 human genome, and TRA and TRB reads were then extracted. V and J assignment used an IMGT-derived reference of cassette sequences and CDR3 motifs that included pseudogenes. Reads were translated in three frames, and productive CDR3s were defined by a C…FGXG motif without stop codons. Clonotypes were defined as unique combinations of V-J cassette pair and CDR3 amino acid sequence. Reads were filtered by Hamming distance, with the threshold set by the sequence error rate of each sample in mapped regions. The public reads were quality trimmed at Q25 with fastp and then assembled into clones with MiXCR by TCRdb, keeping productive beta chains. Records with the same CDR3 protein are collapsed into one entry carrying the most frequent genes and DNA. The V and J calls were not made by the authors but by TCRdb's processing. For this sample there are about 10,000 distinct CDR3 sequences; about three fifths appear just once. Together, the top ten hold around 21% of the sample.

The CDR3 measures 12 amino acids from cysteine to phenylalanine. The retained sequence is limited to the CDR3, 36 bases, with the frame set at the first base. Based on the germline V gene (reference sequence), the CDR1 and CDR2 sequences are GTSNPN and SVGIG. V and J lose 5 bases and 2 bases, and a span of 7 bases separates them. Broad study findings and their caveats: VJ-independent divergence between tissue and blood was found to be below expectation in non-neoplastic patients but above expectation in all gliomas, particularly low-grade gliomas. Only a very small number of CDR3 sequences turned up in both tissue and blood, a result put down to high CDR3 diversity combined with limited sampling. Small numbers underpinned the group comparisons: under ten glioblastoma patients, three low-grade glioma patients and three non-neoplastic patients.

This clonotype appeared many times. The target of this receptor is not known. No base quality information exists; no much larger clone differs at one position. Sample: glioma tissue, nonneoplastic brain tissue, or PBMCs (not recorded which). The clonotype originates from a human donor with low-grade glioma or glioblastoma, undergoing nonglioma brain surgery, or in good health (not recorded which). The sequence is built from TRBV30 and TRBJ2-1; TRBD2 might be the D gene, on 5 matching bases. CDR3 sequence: CAWGEPYNEQFF. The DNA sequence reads TGTGCCTGGGGGGAGCCCTACAATGAGCAGTTCTTC.